The T cell receptor (beta chain) described here comes from a study of blood T cell repertoires in COVID-19. Study summary: In each case, the material was cDNA or gDNA derived from T cells, B-cell-depleted T cells, or PBMCs.

Generated by immunoSEQ multiplex PCR, the TCRdb table keeps only in-frame clones and is missing some. The table has over 200,000 clones, 70% to 90% seen once. The study counted Cohort 3 donors as recovered given two negative PCRs, clearance, or symptom resolution. This clone was observed a few times. V was clipped by 5 bases and J by 4 bases; unmatched bases: 3. This CDR3 has 13 residues. CDR1 is MDHEN and CDR2 is SYDVKM in the germline V gene. The genes are TRBV28 and TRBJ2-7; TRBD1 matches 9 bases. The origin of this receptor is a man between 18 and 35 years old who had recovered from COVID-19. The sample was PBMCs or T cells enriched from blood (not recorded which). CDR3: CASSTGGGYEQYF. DNA of the CDR3: TGTGCCAGCAGTACAGGGGGCGGGTACGAGCAGTACTTC.